This T cell receptor beta chain is drawn from a study of vaccination and CD4 T cells after COVID-19. Germline V lookup: CDR1 MNHNS, CDR2 SASEGT. CDR3 length: 15 amino acids. V dropped 6 bases and J dropped 2; count of bases not matched to a gene: 7. Sequencing of DNA taken from cultured CD4+ T cells relied on the Oncomine TCR Beta short-read assay. TCRdb passed the PCR reads through MiXCR, listing each CDR3 protein once. The profile covers about 20,000 distinct CDR3 sequences, with around 53% appearing a single time and 16% taken by the ten largest. The treatment was: roughly 10-day PBMC culture with coronavirus spike peptide pools or control peptides (ViraFEST assay). This clonotype appeared a few times. What it binds is unknown.

J is TRBJ1-5 and V is TRBV6-1, with 7 nucleotides matching TRBD1. Material: CD4+ T cells from blood, cultured in vitro. The receptor was derived from a human donor who had recovered from COVID-19. The CDR3 protein is CASRPGTVGNQPQHF. The CDR3 DNA reads as TGTGCCAGCAGGCCCGGGACAGTCGGCAATCAGCCCCAGCATTTT.